A single sample is the source of the 29 T cell receptor beta chains below, sequenced in a study of cytomegalovirus exposure and HLA in healthy donors. In the PCR, 60 Vbeta and 13 Jbeta primers were used. Profiled with immunoSEQ multiplex PCR; TCRdb holds only in-frame clones, not every one. This table lists around 100,000 clones. The material sequenced was PBMCs. These receptors originate from a man aged 40-50 years in good health and CMV-seronegative.

In DNA form, the CDR3 reads TGTGCCAGCTCACCCAGTTTTACGGACAGGTCTCACAAATATCAGCCCCAGCATTTT. Residues: CASSPSFTDRSHKYQPQHF. The gene calls are TRBV18 and TRBJ1-5, with 7 positions matching TRBD1. CDR3 size: 19 residues. The germline CDR1 and CDR2 sequences are KGHSH and LQKENI. J lost 5 bases, V lost 3 bases, and 19 bases had no gene match.

This sequence joins TRBV9 and TRBJ1-2; 8 bases are shared with TRBD1. Per germline, CDR1 SGDLS and CDR2 YYNGEE. The CDR3 extends over 14 amino acids. V shed 3 bases, J shed 4 bases, and the junction held 5 bases outside the gene matches. CDR3 residues: CASSGTGLGYGYTF. The CDR3 DNA follows: TGTGCCAGCAGCGGGACAGGGTTGGGCTATGGCTACACCTTC.

The chain is built from TRBV7-2 and TRBJ2-7; 10 nucleotides line up with TRBD2. Germline assignment: CDR1 SGHTA and CDR2 FQGNSA. V was pared by 4 bases and J by 0 bases, with 6 bases of the junction left unmatched. The CDR3 has 16 amino acids. CDR3 protein: CASSWTSGPSSYEQYF. The DNA for the CDR3 is TGTGCCAGCAGCTGGACTAGCGGCCCAAGCTCCTACGAGCAGTACTTC.

Comments on this clone: Other DNA sequences in this specimen translate into the identical CDR3. This sequence joins TRBV5-4 and TRBJ1-2; 7 bases fit TRBD1. From germline, CDR1 is SGHNT and CDR2 YYREEE (reference sequence). This CDR3 contains 14 residues. The trim removed 5 bases at V and 4 bases at J, leaving 8 bases unmatched. CDR3 DNA: TGTGCCAGCAGTTCCGGGACAGCTCTCTATGGCTACACCTTC. This encodes CASSSGTALYGYTF. Drawing the rest from reference TRBV5-4 and TRBJ1-2, the complete variable domain is ETGVTQSPTHLIKTRGQQVTLRCSSQSGHNTVSWYQQALGQGPQFIFQYYREEENGRGNFPPRFSGLQFPNYSSELNVNALELDDSALYLCASSSGTALYGYTFGSGTRLTVV.

This chain joins TRBV11-2 and TRBJ2-7; the match to TRBD1 covers 9 bases. The germline gives CDR1 SGHAT, CDR2 FQNNGV. CDR3 size: 16 residues. Germline trimming cut 0 bases from V and 2 bases from J; bases unmatched to any gene: 5. The CDR3 nucleotides read TGTGCCAGCAGCTTAGAGAGGGGGACAGGGACCTACGAGCAGTACTTC. Its protein product is CASSLERGTGTYEQYF.

Points on this clone: Other DNA sequences in the sample encode the same CDR3. The CDR3 sequence is CASTKLAGGEETQYF. The CDR3 DNA sequence: TGTGCCAGCACTAAACTAGCGGGAGGAGAAGAGACCCAGTACTTC. The chain has TRBV2 and TRBJ2-5; 12 bases are a match to TRBD2. The V gene's germline CDR1 is SNHLY and CDR2 FYNNEI. This CDR3 has 15 amino acids. The trim removed 7 bases at V and 3 bases at J, leaving 6 bases unmatched.

V usage is TRBV7-2 and J usage is TRBJ2-5; TRBD1 matches at 8 bases. The CDR3 spans 13 residues. Germline loops: CDR1 SGHTA, CDR2 FQGNSA. The V segment lost 4 bases and the J segment 4 bases; nucleotides outside the gene matches: 2. CDR3 amino acids: CASSSQGGETQYF. The CDR3 bases are TGTGCCAGCAGCTCACAGGGGGGAGAGACCCAGTACTTC.

CDR3 protein: CASSQGALLQGMNTEAFF. CDR3 DNA: TGCGCCAGCAGCCAAGGAGCCCTACTACAGGGGATGAACACTGAAGCTTTCTTT. The V gene is TRBV4-1, the J gene TRBJ1-1; the match to TRBD1 covers 7 bases. This CDR3 has 18 amino acids. CDR1 MGHRA and CDR2 YSYEKL come from the germline V gene. Trimming cost V 1 base and J 0 bases; bases outside gene matches: 11.

The chain carries TRBV30 and TRBJ1-6; TRBD1 matches 8 bases. The germline V gene has CDR1 GTSNPN and CDR2 SVGIG (reference sequence). V was clipped by 1 base and J by 9 bases; unmatched bases: 5. This CDR3 is built from 14 residues. The CDR3 spells CAWSGTGKSSPLHF. The CDR3 DNA reads TGTGCCTGGAGTGGGACAGGGAAGAGTTCACCCCTCCACTTT.

The gene calls are TRBV4-1 and TRBJ1-6; no definite D call. This CDR3 is built from 14 residues. The V and J ends lost 0 bases and 10 bases respectively, with 10 bases between them. CDR1 is MGHRA and CDR2 is YSYEKL in the germline V gene. In DNA form, the CDR3 reads TGCGCCAGCAGCCAAGATCGAGGGATGTCACCCCTCCACTTT. Translated, it gives CASSQDRGMSPLHF.

V is TRBV29-1 and J is TRBJ1-3; no reliable D call. This CDR3 has 15 residues. In germline, CDR1 is SQVTM, CDR2 ANQGSEA. V shed 6 bases and J shed 1 base, with 16 bases lying between them. The CDR3 coding sequence is TGCAGCGTCGGTAATCCAGGTGTATCTGGAAACACCATATATTTT. Translating it yields CSVGNPGVSGNTIYF.

The chain uses TRBV18 and TRBJ1-1; D perhaps matches TRBD1 (6 bases). V lost 4 bases and J lost 5, with 14 bases in between. Germline V CDR1 and CDR2: KGHSH, LQKENI. The CDR3 contains 14 residues. For the CDR3, the DNA is TGTGCCAGCTCACGGGACACGGCTGTAACTGAAGCTTTCTTT. Its protein is CASSRDTAVTEAFF.

The chain carries TRBV27 and TRBJ2-1, with 7 positions matching TRBD1. The CDR3 covers 13 residues. V dropped 6 bases and J dropped 4; count of bases not matched to a gene: 3. Germline lookup yields CDR1 MNHEY and CDR2 SMNVEV (reference sequence). CDR3 coding DNA: TGTGCCAGCAGACAGGGGTTGTACAATGAGCAGTTCTTC. Protein sequence: CASRQGLYNEQFF.

The V gene is TRBV28, the J gene TRBJ2-5, with D possibly TRBD1 on 5 matching bases. Germline V CDR1 and CDR2: MDHEN, SYDVKM. The CDR3 runs to 13 residues. With 2 bases removed from V and 3 bases from J, the gap between germline ends came to 7 bases. CDR3 in amino acids: CASSLSREETQYF. CDR3 in DNA: TGTGCCAGCAGTTTAAGCAGGGAAGAGACCCAGTACTTC.

This chain connects TRBV10-3 to TRBJ2-1; 11 bases map to TRBD2. Trimming cost V 3 bases and J 8 bases; bases outside gene matches: 12. The CDR3 consists of 17 residues. Germline values: CDR1 ENHRY, CDR2 SYGVKD. The CDR3 is CAISEAQASGRRDEQFF. CDR3 in DNA: TGTGCCATCAGTGAAGCCCAGGCTAGCGGGAGGCGGGATGAGCAGTTCTTC.

The V and J genes are TRBV19 and TRBJ2-1; 8 nucleotides align to TRBD1. The germline V gene has CDR1 LNHDA and CDR2 SQIVND (reference sequence). This CDR3 region has 13 residues. V dropped 5 bases and J dropped 11; count of bases not matched to a gene: 8. The CDR3 protein is CASSQGDRRKQFF. Here the CDR3 DNA reads TGTGCCAGTAGTCAAGGGGACAGGAGAAAGCAGTTCTTC.

V usage is TRBV5-5 and J usage is TRBJ1-2; TRBD1 aligns across 7 bases. The germline V gene has CDR1 SGHKS and CDR2 YYEKEE (reference sequence). The CDR3 runs to 15 residues. V dropped 4 bases and J dropped 3; count of bases not matched to a gene: 9. CDR3 in amino acids: CASSTSGQRYYGYTF. The CDR3 region has the DNA TGTGCCAGCAGCACGTCGGGACAGCGATACTATGGCTACACCTTC.

This rearrangement joins TRBV7-8 to TRBJ1-1; D is perhaps TRBD1 (5 bases). The V gene's germline CDR1 is SGHVS and CDR2 FQNEAQ. Trimming left V 5 bases short and J 0 bases short, with 10 bases between. The CDR3 extends over 14 amino acids. The CDR3 is CASSPRQMNTEAFF. The DNA for the CDR3 is TGTGCCAGCAGCCCAAGACAGATGAACACTGAAGCTTTCTTT.

With respect to this clone: The identical CDR3 is also encoded by other nucleotide sequences in the sample. In nucleotides, the CDR3 is TGTGCCAGCAGCTTAACTAGCGGTTCACAAGAGACCCAGTACTTC. Its translation is CASSLTSGSQETQYF. The chain is built from TRBV5-4 and TRBJ2-5; 8 nucleotides match TRBD2. Trimming removed 2 bases from V and 2 bases from J; junction bases left unmatched: 5. This CDR3 contains 15 residues. CDR1 SGHNT and CDR2 YYREEE come from the germline V gene (reference sequence).

The rearrangement links TRBV10-2 to TRBJ2-7; 10 bases match TRBD2. The CDR3 has 18 residues. After removal of 3 bases from V and 1 base from J, the junction contained 12 bases not matched to a gene. Germline lookup yields CDR1 WSHSY and CDR2 SAAADI. The CDR3, as DNA: TGCGCCAGCAGTGAATATAATCCGGGACTAGCGTCTTCCTACGAGCAGTACTTC. Translating gives CASSEYNPGLASSYEQYF.

The chain recombines TRBV13 with TRBJ2-3, with 7 bases that match TRBD1. The CDR3 contains 16 residues. Trimming took 5 bases from V and 6 from J; bases not matched to a gene: 14. Per germline, CDR1 PRHDT and CDR2 FYEKMQ (reference sequence). The CDR3, as DNA: TGTGCCAGCAGCCCTGGGGACAGACCCCGTCCGGATACGCAGTATTTT. This codes for CASSPGDRPRPDTQYF.

The chain links TRBV5-1 to TRBJ2-3; 14 nucleotides match TRBD2. Per the germline V gene, CDR1 is SGHRS and CDR2 is YFSETQ. This CDR3 region has 16 residues. With V trimmed by 3 bases and J by 2 bases, 2 bases remained unmatched. The CDR3 is CASSSGLAGVTDTQYF. Here the CDR3 DNA reads TGCGCCAGCAGCTCGGGACTAGCGGGAGTCACAGATACGCAGTATTTT.

V gene TRBV18 combines with J gene TRBJ1-1; maybe TRBD1 (6 bases). Germline V CDR1 and CDR2: KGHSH, LQKENI. This CDR3 has 16 residues. Deletions cut 1 base from V and 2 bases from J, with 14 bases between. The CDR3 nucleotides are TGTGCCAGCTCACCACTCCTACAGGGTAGTAACACTGAAGCTTTCTTT. It specifies CASSPLLQGSNTEAFF.

This chain connects TRBV18 to TRBJ2-1; D gene ambiguous. V lost 2 bases to trimming and J lost 8 bases, with 10 bases between them. The germline gives CDR1 KGHSH, CDR2 LQKENI. The CDR3 has 13 residues. The CDR3 loop is CASSPYHRDEQFF. CDR3 coding DNA: TGTGCCAGCTCACCATACCACCGAGATGAGCAGTTCTTC.

Turning to this clone: Other DNA sequences in the same sample also yield this CDR3. CDR3 nucleotide sequence: TGTGCCAGCAGGGGACTTAATGAAAAACTGTTTTTT. Translated, it gives CASRGLNEKLFF. The V and J genes are TRBV2 and TRBJ1-4; D might be TRBD1 (5 bases). This CDR3 is built from 12 residues. Between the trimmed V and J ends, which lost 6 bases and 4 bases, there was a span of 6 bases. Per germline, CDR1 SNHLY and CDR2 FYNNEI.

The V and J genes are TRBV7-8 and TRBJ1-1; 8 bases line up with TRBD1. The CDR3 extends over 17 amino acids. Germline V CDR1 and CDR2: SGHVS, FQNEAQ. The V segment lost 8 bases and the J segment 6 bases; nucleotides outside the gene matches: 20. The chain's CDR3 is CASQTGGFTVVDAEAFF. In DNA, the CDR3 is TGTGCCAGCCAAACAGGGGGATTTACCGTTGTAGACGCTGAAGCTTTCTTT.

The DNA for the CDR3 is TGTGCCAGCAGCCAACGAGAGGACTATGGCTACACCTTC. Translating gives CASSQREDYGYTF. The chain links TRBV14 to TRBJ1-2; D gene unclear. V lost 2 bases to trimming and J lost 3 bases, with 7 bases between them. The V gene's germline CDR1 is SGHDN and CDR2 FVKESK. This CDR3 has 13 amino acids. Full variable domain (remainder filled in from reference TRBV14 and TRBJ1-2): EAGVTQFPSHSVIEKGQTVTLRCDPISGHDNLYWYRRVMGKEIKFLLHFVKESKQDESGMPNNRFLAERTGGTYSTLKVQPAELEDSGVYFCASSQREDYGYTFGSGTRLTVV.

The chain couples TRBV6-5 to TRBJ2-5; a possible D gene is TRBD2 (5 bases). CDR1 is MNHEY and CDR2 is SVGAGI in the germline V gene. The CDR3 is 11 residues long. V was trimmed by 6 bases and J by 3 bases, leaving 5 bases between them. In DNA, the CDR3 is TGTGCCAGCAGGGGAGAAGAGACCCAGTACTTC. It is translated as CASRGEETQYF.

This chain uses TRBV9 with TRBJ2-3; TRBD2 matches at 13 bases. The CDR3 length is 18 residues. Germline V lookup: CDR1 SGDLS, CDR2 YYNGEE. With V trimmed by 0 bases and J by 3 bases, 7 bases remained unmatched. The CDR3 nucleotides read TGTGCCAGCAGCGTAGTTCCGACTAGCGGGGGGCGAACAGATACGCAGTATTTT. Translation gives CASSVVPTSGGRTDTQYF. Full variable domain (rest looked up from reference TRBV9 and TRBJ2-3): DSGVTQTPKHLITATGQRVTLRCSPRSGDLSVYWYQQSLDQGLQFLIQYYNGEERAKGNILERFSAQQFPDLHSELNLSSLELGDSALYFCASSVVPTSGGRTDTQYFGPGTRLTVL.